This TCR beta chain was identified in a study of blood T cell repertoires in COVID-19 (dated by TCRdb to the early 2020s). In the study overall: Samples covering the acute and convalescent phases of COVID-19 were provided by collaborators in the United States, Italy and Spain. The prospective study material was composed of cDNA or gDNA derived from T cells, B-cell-depleted T cells, or PBMCs. Subjects who had been exposed to COVID-19, were actively infected with it, or had recovered from it provided the deeply sampled blood TCRbeta repertoires that made up the dataset. A freely available public database, intended as a resource for researchers studying the immune response to SARS-CoV-2, is where the repertoires were released. The samples were drawn from the first 160 participants of the ongoing ImmuneRACE study and from 1,254 subjects provided by 6 global collaborators. The sample metadata nearly always contained a de-identified subject ID, COVID-19 status, age in years and sex. Where available, HLA class I and class II types were taken from metadata supplied by the sample provider and were not determined by assay-based typing.

A word on this clone: The antigen it recognizes is unknown. No clone much larger than this one lies a single base away; base qualities are absent.

Results the study describes overall, beyond this receptor: The amount of clinical and demographic metadata varied by source and participant and was provided uncurated.

TCRbeta CDR3 regions were amplified from genomic DNA using the immunoSEQ Assay, a bias-controlled multiplex PCR. The study's own analysis went as follows. Within the assay, amplification of reference gene primers was used to estimate how many nucleated cells each sample contained. To quantify the absolute abundance of each unique TCRbeta CDR3 rearrangement, sequence reads were collapsed and filtered. For each sample, productive Simpson clonality was calculated as the square root of Simpson's diversity index over productive rearrangements. TCRdb took this table from immuneACCESS and kept in-frame rearrangements with V and J called. Such tables lack part of the clones; where checked against another copy, unresolved V genes explain under half of the gap, and the rest is unexplained. Clonal size and the V and J genes are those of that table, whereas D and trimming came from the DNA. For this sample the table gives about 180,000 clones, of which roughly nine tenths were detected only once. The ten largest clones represent 1.9% of the sample.

Samples from volunteer blood donors who had recovered from COVID-19 were contributed by a second Seattle source. Collaborating institutions collected whole blood in K2EDTA tubes following their own protocols. For TCRbeta analysis, collaborator samples were shipped as frozen whole blood, as isolated PBMCs, or as DNA extracted from either sample type. The germline V gene yields LGHNT for CDR1 and FRNRAP for CDR2. The CDR3 contains 13 residues, cysteine and phenylalanine counted. This entry keeps only the CDR3 DNA: 39 bases, framed from base 1. Trimming takes 4 bases from V and 2 bases from J, and the germline ends sit 8 bases apart.

The TCR originated in a man aged 18 to 30 who had recovered from COVID-19. The sequenced material came from peripheral blood. The rearranged chain carries TRBV12-5 and TRBJ1-1, with an unclear D gene assignment. The encoded CDR3 is CASGSGLNTEAFF. At the DNA level, the sequence is TGTGCTAGTGGTTCCGGACTCAACACTGAAGCTTTCTTT.